This T cell receptor (beta chain) was recorded in a study of T cells in women clearing cervical HPV infection. Study-level information: Blood came at first lesion visit for cases, post-clearance for controls. For cases, blood was sampled a median around 150 days after lesion detection, interquartile range roughly 80 to 230 days.

Concerning this clone: As yet, its antigen is unknown. With the read ending 3 residues before the CDR3 end, the germline J gene is used to fill in that end.

Germline values: CDR1 SGHRS, CDR2 YFSETQ. V trimming: 10 bases; J trimming: 0 bases; junction bases outside the gene matches: 7. There are 13 residues in the CDR3. Study findings and constraints: Repertoire richness, not evenness, was significantly elevated in CIN3+ cases versus controls. TRBV6-7 abundance was lower in cases than controls (around 0.1% versus 0.15%).

Profiling relied on immunoSEQ multiplex PCR, and the TCRdb table lists in-frame clones only, not all of them. The repertoire table contains about 9,200 clones. This TCR came from a woman aged 18 to 75 with a cervical HPV16 infection that either progressed to CIN3+ or cleared (not recorded which). The sequenced material came from blood buffy coat. The chain couples TRBV5-1 to TRBJ2-7; 7 bases are a match to TRBD2. CDR3 protein: CASWGGDSYEQYF. The CDR3 DNA, read in part, is TGCGCCTCGTGGGGGGGGGACTCCTACGAG.